Listed here is a single TCR beta chain. This sample is part of a study of blood T cell repertoires in COVID-19. Profiled with immunoSEQ multiplex PCR; TCRdb holds only in-frame clones, not every one. This sample has around 250,000 clones, with 85% to 90% found just once. This CDR3 contains 15 residues. V was clipped by 1 base and J by 8 bases; unmatched bases: 6. Germline V CDR1 and CDR2: LNHDA, SQIVND (reference sequence). The rearrangement links TRBV19 to TRBJ2-1; 9 bases map to TRBD1. The receptor was isolated from a man between 18 and 35 years old who had recovered from COVID-19. Sequencing input: PBMCs or T cells enriched from blood (not recorded which). The CDR3 DNA follows: TGTGCCAGTAGTATAGCGGGGACAGGGAATGATGAGCAGTTCTTC. This encodes CASSIAGTGNDEQFF.